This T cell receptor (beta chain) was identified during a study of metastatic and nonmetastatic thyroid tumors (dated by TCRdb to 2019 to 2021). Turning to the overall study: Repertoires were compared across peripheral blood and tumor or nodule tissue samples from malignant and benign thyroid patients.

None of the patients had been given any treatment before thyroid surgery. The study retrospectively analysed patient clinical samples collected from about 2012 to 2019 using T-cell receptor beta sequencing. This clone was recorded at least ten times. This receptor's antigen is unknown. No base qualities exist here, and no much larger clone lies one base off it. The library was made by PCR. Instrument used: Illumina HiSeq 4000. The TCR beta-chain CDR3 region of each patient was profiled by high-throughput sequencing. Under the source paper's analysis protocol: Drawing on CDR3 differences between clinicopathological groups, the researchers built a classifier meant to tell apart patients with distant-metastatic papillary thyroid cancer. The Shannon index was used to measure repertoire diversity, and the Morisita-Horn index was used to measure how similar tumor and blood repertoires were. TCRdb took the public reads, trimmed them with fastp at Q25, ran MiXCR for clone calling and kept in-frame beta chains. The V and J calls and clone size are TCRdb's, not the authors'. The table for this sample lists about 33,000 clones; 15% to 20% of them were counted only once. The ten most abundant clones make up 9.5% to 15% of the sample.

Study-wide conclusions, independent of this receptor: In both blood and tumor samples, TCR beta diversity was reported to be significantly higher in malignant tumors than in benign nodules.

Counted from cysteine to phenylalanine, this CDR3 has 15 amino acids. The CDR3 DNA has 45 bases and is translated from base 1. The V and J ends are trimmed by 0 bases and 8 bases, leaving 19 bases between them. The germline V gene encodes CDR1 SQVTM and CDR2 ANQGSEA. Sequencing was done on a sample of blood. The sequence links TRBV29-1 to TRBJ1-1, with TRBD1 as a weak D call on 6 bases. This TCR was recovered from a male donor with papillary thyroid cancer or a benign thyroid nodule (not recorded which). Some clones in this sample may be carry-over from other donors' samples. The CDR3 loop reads CSVEDRGAPWPEAFF. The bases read TGCAGCGTTGAAGACCGGGGGGCCCCATGGCCGGAAGCTTTCTTT. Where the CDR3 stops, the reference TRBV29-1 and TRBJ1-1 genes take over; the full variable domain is SAVISQKPSRDICQRGTSLTIQCQVDSQVTMMFWYRQQPGQSLTLIATANQGSEATYESGFVIDKFPISRPNLTFSTLTVSNMSPEDSSIYLCSVEDRGAPWPEAFFGQGTRLTVV.